This TCR beta chain was captured by sequencing in a study of shared clonotypes between healthy human individuals. For the study at large: Per donor, three plates held CD4 naive cells, three held CD4 memory, two held CD8 naive and one held CD8 memory.

General study findings and limits: Sampling covered blood only; tissue repertoires likely differ. Clonotype sharing among donors was expected to depend on sequencing depth.

Concerning this clone: Antigen: not known. The same CDR3 also results from other DNA sequences found in this sample.

The assay was run at deep level. Assay used: immunoSEQ multiplex PCR; TCRdb lists only in-frame clones, some missing. The table includes about 1.5 million clones, around 97% detected once. The V end was cut by 3 bases, the J end by 3 bases, with 11 bases between. Looked up from germline, CDR1 is KGHSH and CDR2 is LQKENI. The CDR3 has 14 residues. Sample: naive CD4+ T cells sorted from blood. Specified subset: CD45RA+ positively selected. V gene TRBV18 combines with J gene TRBJ2-5; D may be TRBD2 (6 bases). The TCR originated in a man aged 25 to 40 in good health. CDR3 sequence reads: CASSPMGGKETQYF. In DNA, the CDR3 is TGTGCCAGCTCACCGATGGGGGGTAAAGAGACCCAGTACTTC.